Shown below are 6 T cell receptor beta chains from a single sample sequenced in a study of T cell repertoires in cytomegalovirus infection. These receptors' targets are unknown. TCRdb processed the reads anew with MiXCR; each CDR3 protein has one entry. This table has approximately 500,000 distinct CDR3 sequences, 33% appearing once. The sample consisted of cultured PBMCs, taken from culture after CMV antigen stimulation. These TCRs come from a human donor in good health (CMV status not recorded). Some clones in this sample may be carry-over from other donors' samples.

This clonotype showed up just a few times. The CDR3 nucleotides are TGTGCCAGCAGTTTTGGACTAGCGGGAGCCCCCTACGAGCAGTACTTC. Its protein product is CASSFGLAGAPYEQYF. V usage is TRBV7-9 and J usage is TRBJ2-7; 13 nucleotides align to TRBD2. This CDR3 has 16 amino acids. From germline, CDR1 is SEHNR and CDR2 FQNEAQ (reference sequence). Trimming removed 6 bases from V and 2 bases from J; junction bases left unmatched: 7. The complete variable domain, with remaining parts taken from reference TRBV7-9 and TRBJ2-7, reads DTGVSQNPRHKITKRGQNVTFRCDPISEHNRLYWYRQTLGQGPEFLTYFQNEAQLEKSRLLSDRFSAERPKGSFSTLEIQRTEQGDSAMYLCASSFGLAGAPYEQYFGPGTRLTVT.

This clonotype occurred many times. The chain is built from TRBV28 and TRBJ1-4, with D unclear. This CDR3 comprises 12 residues. Per the germline V gene, CDR1 is MDHEN and CDR2 is SYDVKM. V gave up 3 bases and J gave up 8 bases, with 7 bases separating them. CDR3 nucleotide sequence: TGTGCCAGCAGTTTCCCCCCCGAAAAACTGTTTTTT. Translating it yields CASSFPPEKLFF.

In its sample, this clonotype was seen a few times. The CDR3 region is CASSIIGGLEYF. CDR3 DNA: TGTGCCAGTAGTATAATAGGGGGACTGGAATACTTC. This chain uses TRBV19 with TRBJ2-4, with D possibly being TRBD1 or TRBD2 (6 bases each). The germline V gene has CDR1 LNHDA and CDR2 SQIVND (reference sequence). The CDR3 loop spans 12 amino acids. V was pared by 2 bases and J by 16 bases, with 15 bases between.

This sequence joins TRBV6-2 or TRBV6-3 and TRBJ2-1, with 10 bases that match TRBD2. The V segment lost 0 bases and the J segment 8 bases; nucleotides outside the gene matches: 10. The germline V gene has CDR1 MNHEY and CDR2 SVGEGT. The CDR3 is made up of 17 amino acids. The chain's CDR3 is CASSYSRLAGVVDEQFF. The CDR3 nucleotides are TGTGCCAGCAGTTACTCGAGGCTAGCGGGAGTGGTCGATGAGCAGTTCTTC.

This chain connects TRBV29-1 to TRBJ1-2; TRBD1 aligns across 10 bases. V lost 5 bases and J lost 8; bases outside the gene matches: 11. This CDR3 region has 14 residues. Germline CDR1 reads SQVTM; CDR2 reads ANQGSEA. CDR3 in amino acids: CSVILGQGQIGYTF. For the CDR3, the DNA is TGCAGCGTTATCTTGGGACAGGGGCAAATCGGCTACACCTTC.

The CDR3 DNA sequence: TGTGCCAGCAGCCAAGATCTAGCGAGTCCCTACGAGCAGTACGTC. Amino acid sequence: CASSQDLASPYEQYV. The chain links TRBV3-1 to TRBJ2-7; weak D call: TRBD2 (6 bases). CDR3 length: 15 residues. Trimming removed 0 bases from V and 2 bases from J, with 11 bases in between. The germline V gene has CDR1 LGHDT and CDR2 YNNKEL (reference sequence).